Following are 11 T cell receptor beta chains from one sample sequenced in a study of T cells expressing NK-cell markers. TCRdb reprocessed the 5' RACE reads; each CDR3 protein has one entry and no DNA is given. The sample totals about 170,000 distinct CDR3 sequences; its top ten clones hold roughly a fifth. The sample was blood T cells: a sorted CD56 or NKG2C T cell subset, CD4+ or CD8+ T cells, or bulk PBMC T cells (not recorded which). The receptors derive from a man aged 18 to 69 in good health.

The chain couples TRBV6-1 to TRBJ1-1; there is no DNA to check the TCRdb D call of TRBD1. Germline V lookup: CDR1 MNHNS, CDR2 SASEGT. There are 13 residues in the CDR3. This CDR3 is CASRTGGAGEAFF.

This chain uses TRBV6-5 with TRBJ2-5; TCRdb lists TRBD1, though no DNA is available to test this call. From germline, CDR1 is MNHEY and CDR2 SVGAGI. The CDR3 length is 14 residues. The CDR3 sequence: CASSSGTVRGTQYF.

The gene calls are TRBV7-9 and TRBJ2-1; there is no DNA to check the TCRdb D call of TRBD1. Per the germline V gene, CDR1 is SEHNR and CDR2 is FQNEAQ (reference sequence). The CDR3 runs to 13 residues. CDR3 sequence reads: CASSPQEGAEQFF.

The V call is TRBV5-1, the J call TRBJ2-5; the TCRdb D gene call, TRBD1, has no DNA to confirm it. The CDR3 contains 15 residues. Germline-derived CDR1 and CDR2 are SGHRS and YFSETQ. This chain's CDR3 is CASSLEGADQETQYF.

V and J are TRBV6-4 and TRBJ1-2. The CDR3 has 12 residues. CDR1 and CDR2 (germline): MRHNA, SNTAGT. The CDR3 reads CASTPANYGYTF.

The rearrangement joins TRBV28 to TRBJ1-2. The CDR3 contains 12 residues. CDR1 MDHEN and CDR2 SYDVKM come from the germline V gene. This CDR3 is CASRFNNYGYTF.

The CDR3: CASSLLAAKETQYF. The chain links TRBV28 to TRBJ2-5; TCRdb outputs TRBD2, but without DNA this stays unchecked. Germline values: CDR1 MDHEN, CDR2 SYDVKM. The CDR3 loop spans 14 amino acids.

The rearrangement links TRBV2 to TRBJ1-1. Germline V CDR1 and CDR2: SNHLY, FYNNEI. The CDR3 runs 13 residues. CDR3 sequence reads: CASSDRALEEAFF.

This CDR3 reads CASSYYGVGQPQHF. The J gene is TRBJ1-5, the V gene TRBV27. Germline loops: CDR1 MNHEY, CDR2 SMNVEV (reference sequence). This CDR3 is built from 14 residues.

V gene TRBV5-6 combines with J gene TRBJ2-7; checking the TCRdb D call of TRBD1 is not possible without DNA. This CDR3 has 15 residues. Germline V gene sequence: CDR1 SGHDT, CDR2 YYEEEE. CDR3 residues: CASSLAAGHLYEQYF. Full variable domain (missing parts from reference TRBV5-6 and TRBJ2-7): DAGVTQSPTHLIKTRGQQVTLRCSPKSGHDTVSWYQQALGQGPQFIFQYYEEEERQRGNFPDRFSGHQFPNYSSELNVNALLLGDSALYLCASSLAAGHLYEQYFGPGTRLTVT.

The rearrangement joins TRBV18 to TRBJ1-3; TCRdb outputs TRBD1, but without DNA this stays unchecked. The germline V gene encodes CDR1 KGHSH and CDR2 LQKENI. The CDR3 totals 17 residues. The CDR3 sequence is CASSPPPGVHSGNTIYF.